Following are 19 T cell receptor beta chains from one sample sequenced in a study of shared clonotypes between healthy human individuals. TCRdb's copy holds only in-frame clones and misses some; the assay was immunoSEQ multiplex PCR. The sample carries a few hundred thousand clones, about 97% recorded once. The source material was naive CD4+ T cells sorted from blood. Subset meaning: CD45RA+ positively selected. These receptors came from a woman aged 25 to 39 in good health.

This rearrangement joins TRBV19 to TRBJ1-5; D perhaps matches TRBD1 (6 bases). Germline V gene lookup returns CDR1 LNHDA and CDR2 SQIVND (reference sequence). The CDR3 sequence is 14 residues long. The V and J ends lost 6 bases and 1 base respectively, with 10 bases between them. This CDR3 is CASSGGQSNQPQHF. In DNA, the CDR3 is TGTGCCAGTAGCGGGGGGCAGAGCAATCAGCCCCAGCATTTT.

The rearrangement uses TRBV27 and TRBJ1-2, with 8 positions matching TRBD1. CDR3 length equals 14 residues. The junction had 5 bases not matched to a gene; V was cut back by 6 bases and J by 2 bases. The V gene's germline CDR1 is MNHEY and CDR2 SMNVEV (reference sequence). CDR3 coding DNA: TGTGCCAGCAGGAGGACAGGGACGAACTATGGCTACACCTTC. Protein: CASRRTGTNYGYTF.

The chain employs TRBV28 and TRBJ1-1; D is unclear. This CDR3 contains 13 residues. V shed 7 bases and J shed 1 base, with 10 bases lying between them. Germline V gene lookup returns CDR1 MDHEN and CDR2 SYDVKM. The CDR3 loop is CASNFVRNTEAFF. In DNA form, the CDR3 reads TGTGCCAGCAATTTCGTTAGGAACACTGAAGCTTTCTTT.

On this clone: The sample holds other DNA sequences that translate to the same CDR3. The chain employs TRBV5-1 and TRBJ2-1, with 9 positions matching TRBD1. Germline loops: CDR1 SGHRS, CDR2 YFSETQ. J lost 6 bases, V lost 0 bases, and 4 bases had no gene match. The CDR3 loop spans 15 amino acids. The CDR3 loop reads CASSLGDRVGNEQFF. The CDR3 DNA sequence: TGCGCCAGCAGCTTGGGGGACAGGGTGGGCAATGAGCAGTTCTTC.

The V and J genes are TRBV6-1 and TRBJ2-7; D not resolved. V was cut by 2 bases and J by 9 bases, with 11 bases left in between. From germline, CDR1 is MNHNS and CDR2 SASEGT. This CDR3 contains 12 residues. Written as DNA, the CDR3 is TGTGCCAGCAGTGAACACGGTACTTGGCAGTACTTC. Protein sequence: CASSEHGTWQYF.

The rearrangement joins TRBV4-1 to TRBJ2-1, with D unclear. Between the trimmed V and J ends, which lost 2 bases and 0 bases, there was a span of 8 bases. Germline V lookup: CDR1 MGHRA, CDR2 YSYEKL. CDR3 length equals 15 residues. The CDR3 here is CASSQFGNSYNEQFF. As DNA, the CDR3 is TGCGCCAGCAGCCAATTTGGAAACTCCTACAATGAGCAGTTCTTC.

This sequence joins TRBV6-6 and TRBJ2-7; a weak D match, TRBD2 (5 bases). Trimming removed 2 bases at V and 5 bases at J, with 7 bases between. Germline V gene data show CDR1 as MNHNY and CDR2 as SVGAGI (reference sequence). The CDR3 runs to 12 residues. The CDR3 nucleotides are TGTGCCAGCAGTTACCCGGGGAACGAGCAGTACTTC. This gives the protein CASSYPGNEQYF.

The chain carries TRBV10-2 and TRBJ2-7, with TRBD2 matching 8 bases. Germline V gives CDR1 WSHSY, CDR2 SAAADI. Losses at the gene ends were 7 bases for V and 6 bases for J; bases not matched to a gene: 8. The length of the CDR3 is 13 residues. The CDR3 is CASKYRGGFEQYF. CDR3 nucleotide sequence: TGCGCCAGCAAGTATCGGGGGGGCTTCGAGCAGTACTTC.

The V gene is TRBV27, the J gene TRBJ2-7; D gene ambiguous. This CDR3 is built from 13 residues. In germline, CDR1 is MNHEY, CDR2 SMNVEV (reference sequence). Deletions cut 4 bases from V and 2 bases from J, with 9 bases between. The CDR3 region is CASSSHAAYEQYF. For the CDR3, the DNA is TGTGCCAGCAGTTCCCACGCCGCCTACGAGCAGTACTTC.

The chain couples TRBV11-2 to TRBJ2-5; 10 positions agree with TRBD1. The CDR3 covers 17 residues. Germline values: CDR1 SGHAT, CDR2 FQNNGV. V dropped 0 bases and J dropped 5; count of bases not matched to a gene: 9. CDR3 DNA sequence: TGTGCCAGCAGCTTAGATCGGGACAGGGGTTGGGGTGAGACCCAGTACTTC. As protein: CASSLDRDRGWGETQYF.

V usage is TRBV28 and J usage is TRBJ1-1; tentative D call: TRBD1 (5 bases). CDR3 length: 20 amino acids. Trimming removed 7 bases from V and 1 base from J, with 31 bases in between. Germline V gives CDR1 MDHEN, CDR2 SYDVKM. The CDR3 protein is CASKGWSSPRGSRENTEAFF. CDR3 DNA sequence: TGTGCCAGCAAAGGTTGGTCGTCCCCCCGGGGAAGCAGGGAGAACACTGAAGCTTTCTTT.

This sequence joins TRBV2 and TRBJ2-2; 9 bases match TRBD1. The germline V gene encodes CDR1 SNHLY and CDR2 FYNNEI. Trimming cost V 6 bases and J 0 bases; bases outside gene matches: 5. The length of the CDR3 is 16 residues. The CDR3 spells CASRGTGNANTGELFF. The CDR3, as DNA: TGTGCCAGCAGGGGGACAGGGAACGCGAACACCGGGGAGCTGTTTTTT.

The genes are TRBV2 and TRBJ1-2; 7 positions match TRBD1. The length of the CDR3 is 15 residues. Germline loops: CDR1 SNHLY, CDR2 FYNNEI. After removal of 8 bases from V and 6 bases from J, the junction contained 15 bases not matched to a gene. The CDR3 spells CASFEGGQGENGYTF. CDR3 sequence (DNA): TGTGCCAGCTTCGAAGGAGGCCAGGGGGAGAATGGCTACACCTTC.

The CDR3 nucleotides read TGCGCCAGCAGCCATCTGGGGGGACCTAATGAAAAACTGTTTTTT. It yields the protein CASSHLGGPNEKLFF. The genes are TRBV4-1 and TRBJ1-4; D possibly corresponds to TRBD1 (5 bases). Germline V lookup: CDR1 MGHRA, CDR2 YSYEKL. V lost 3 bases and J lost 3, with 11 bases in between. This CDR3 is built from 15 residues.

The J gene is TRBJ2-7, the V gene TRBV6-1; D gene unclear. The CDR3 runs 10 residues. The V gene's germline CDR1 is MNHNS and CDR2 SASEGT. Trimming cost V 8 bases and J 4 bases, with 6 bases left between them. Here the CDR3 DNA reads TGTGCCAGCGGAACATACGAGCAGTACTTC. Protein sequence: CASGTYEQYF.

In the case of this clone: In the same sample, other DNA sequences code for this CDR3. The V and J genes are TRBV9 and TRBJ1-2; D remains ambiguous. V dropped 2 bases and J dropped 1 base, with 6 bases sitting between them. In germline, CDR1 is SGDLS, CDR2 YYNGEE. This CDR3 has 13 residues. The CDR3 nucleotides are TGTGCCAGCAGCGTGGACGGTAACTATGGCTACACCTTC. It is translated as CASSVDGNYGYTF.

The chain recombines TRBV5-1 with TRBJ2-5; possibly TRBD2 for D (5 bases). CDR1 SGHRS and CDR2 YFSETQ come from the germline V gene. Deletions cut 6 bases from V and 3 bases from J, with 6 bases between. CDR3 length equals 11 residues. Here the CDR3 reads CASTGEETQYF. The CDR3 DNA reads TGCGCCAGCACCGGGGAAGAGACCCAGTACTTC.

The gene calls are TRBV19 and TRBJ2-1; possibly TRBD2 for D (6 bases). This CDR3 has 15 residues. Trimming took off 3 bases at V and 8 bases at J, with 17 bases between the two ends. Germline lookup yields CDR1 LNHDA and CDR2 SQIVND (reference sequence). CDR3 coding DNA: TGTGCCAGTAGTATTAGGATGGCGGGACGTGATGAGCAGTTCTTC. This encodes CASSIRMAGRDEQFF. Combining the CDR3 with reference TRBV19 and TRBJ2-1 gives the whole variable domain DGGITQSPKYLFRKEGQNVTLSCEQNLNHDAMYWYRQDPGQGLRLIYYSQIVNDFQKGDIAEGYSVSREKKESFPLTVTSAQKNPTAFYLCASSIRMAGRDEQFFGPGTRLTVL.

The chain links TRBV7-8 to TRBJ1-4; no reliable D call. Germline CDR1 SGHVS, CDR2 FQNEAQ. V was pared by 1 base and J by 2 bases, with 8 bases between. There are 15 residues in the CDR3. For the CDR3, the DNA is TGTGCCAGCAGCTTAGTAGGCCGGACTAATGAAAAACTGTTTTTT. Protein: CASSLVGRTNEKLFF.